This is a list of T cell receptor beta chains from one sample in a study of memory CD8 T cells in hepatitis C reinfection. The data were produced by immunoSEQ multiplex PCR, yet TCRdb's version contains in-frame clones alone and is incomplete. The sample holds about 6,200 clones; 75% to 90% are singletons and the top ten take about 20%. The sequenced sample consisted of naive CD8+ T cells sorted from blood. Receptors originate from a man over 45 with hepatitis C virus infection. The CDR3 runs from the conserved cysteine through the conserved F or W. Each record gives: D gene, J gene, V gene, clone size, CDR3 protein, CDR3 DNA. D genes are given only for firm matches. The size entry is marked missing in some rows and otherwise reads once, few, many or a size class.

>.|TRBJ1-4|TRBV5-1|.
CASSLVANEKLFF
TGCGCCAGCAGCTTGGTAGCTAATGAAAAACTGTTTTTT
>TRBD2|TRBJ2-7|TRBV30|.
CAWSPLAGGYEQYF
TGTGCCTGGAGTCCACTAGCGGGAGGATACGAGCAGTACTTC
>TRBD2|TRBJ2-5|TRBV10-3|large
CAIGAGGIQETQYF
TGTGCCATCGGAGCGGGAGGGATACAAGAGACCCAGTACTTC
>TRBD2|TRBJ2-7|TRBV11-3|.
CASSFTPSGYYEQYF
TGTGCCAGCAGCTTTACGCCTAGCGGGTACTACGAGCAGTACTTC
>.|TRBJ2-7|TRBV30|.
CAFRVLGNEQYF
TGTGCCTTCAGGGTTCTCGGCAACGAGCAGTACTTC
>TRBD2|TRBJ2-7|TRBV29-1|.
CSVEAGTSGYEQYF
TGCAGCGTTGAGGCGGGGACTAGCGGCTACGAGCAGTACTTC
>.|TRBJ2-1|TRBV6-4|.
CATSHGGENEQFF
TGTGCCACCAGTCATGGCGGGGAGAATGAGCAGTTCTTC
>TRBD1|TRBJ1-1|TRBV19|.
CASSIGGTDGGAEAFF
TGTGCCAGTAGTATAGGAGGGACAGACGGAGGGGCCGAAGCTTTCTTT
>TRBD2|TRBJ2-1|TRBV4-1|.
CASSQETSGRGDEQFF
TGCGCCAGCAGCCAAGAGACTAGCGGCAGGGGAGATGAGCAGTTCTTC
>TRBD2|TRBJ2-3|TRBV13|.
CASSLELADLTSTDTQYF
TGTGCCAGCAGCTTAGAACTAGCGGATCTGACTAGCACAGATACGCAGTATTTT
>TRBD1|TRBJ2-1|TRBV5-8|.
CASSLARVEGTGVYNEQFF
TGTGCCAGCAGCTTGGCCAGAGTCGAGGGGACAGGGGTTTACAATGAGCAGTTCTTC
>.|TRBJ1-1|TRBV4-3|.
CASSQGANTEAFF
TGCGCCAGCAGCCAGGGGGCTAACACTGAAGCTTTCTTT
>TRBD1|TRBJ1-2|TRBV6-5|.
CASSSADRGVRGYTF
TGTGCCAGCAGCTCAGCAGACAGGGGGGTTCGTGGCTACACCTTC
>.|TRBJ2-5|TRBV18|.
CASGDYQETQYF
TGTGCCAGCGGAGACTACCAAGAGACCCAGTACTTC
>TRBD2|TRBJ2-1|TRBV6-5|.
CASGTGLAYNEQFF
TGTGCCAGCGGAACGGGACTAGCCTACAATGAGCAGTTCTTC
>TRBD2|TRBJ2-7|TRBV11-3|once
CASSLGSGSSYEQYF
TGTGCCAGCAGCTTGGGTAGCGGGAGCTCCTACGAGCAGTACTTC
>.|TRBJ2-7|TRBV13|.
CASSPGEGRPHYEQYF
TGTGCCAGCAGCCCGGGGGAAGGTCGACCTCACTACGAGCAGTACTTC
>TRBD2|TRBJ2-1|TRBV19|.
CASSQGLAGYNEQFF
TGTGCCAGTAGTCAGGGACTAGCGGGGTACAATGAGCAGTTCTTC
>TRBD1|TRBJ1-2|TRBV11-2|few
CASSTAVQGAKDYGYTF
TGTGCCAGCAGCACCGCCGTACAGGGGGCGAAGGACTATGGCTACACCTTC
>.|TRBJ2-1|TRBV7-3|once
CASSFSVTALPNEQFF
TGTGCCAGCAGCTTTTCCGTGACAGCCCTTCCCAATGAGCAGTTCTTC
>.|TRBJ2-5|TRBV7-2|.
CASSSPHEDFQETQYF
TGTGCCAGCAGCTCCCCTCACGAGGACTTCCAAGAGACCCAGTACTTC
>.|TRBJ2-1|TRBV11-3|.
CASSARPNLNNEQFF
TGTGCCAGCAGCGCTCGCCCAAATCTAAACAATGAGCAGTTCTTC
>.|TRBJ1-5|TRBV6-6|.
CASRPPFGGETQPQHF
TGTGCCAGCAGGCCCCCTTTCGGCGGGGAGACTCAGCCCCAGCATTTT